Listed below are T cell receptor beta chains from one sample, sequenced in a study of blood T cell repertoires in COVID-19. Using immunoSEQ multiplex PCR, the repertoire was profiled, and TCRdb retains in-frame clones only, with some absent. The sample lists some 240,000 clones, around 83% seen once, with around 12% in the top ten. Material: peripheral blood. The receptors stem from an older woman with active or convalescent COVID-19. Each CDR3 is given with its conserved first and last residue. D genes are given only for firm matches. Size is stated for part of the rows, as once, few or many counts, or as a class when the clone is expanded.

clone_size j_call d_call v_call cdr3_nt cdr3_aa
many TRBJ1-4 NA TRBV6-5 TGTGCCAGCGGGACCGGGTGGGGGCGCGAAAAACTGTTTTTT CASGTGWGREKLFF
NA TRBJ1-1 TRBD1 TRBV19 TGTGCCAGTAGTATAGGGACAGGAAGAAGTCTCTCTGAAGCTTTCTTT CASSIGTGRSLSEAFF
few TRBJ1-1 NA TRBV6-5 TGTGCCAGCAGTTCTATGGGGAGTGACACTGAAGCTTTCTTT CASSSMGSDTEAFF
NA TRBJ1-1 NA TRBV2 TGTGCCAGCCTCATTACAGGGAGTGTAGAAGCTTTCTTT CASLITGSVEAFF
NA TRBJ1-5 NA TRBV5-1 TGCGCCAGCTCCACCTCGGGGGAGGCCAATCAGCCCCAGCATTTT CASSTSGEANQPQHF
NA TRBJ2-2 NA TRBV7-9 TGTGCCAGCAGCTTACCGGACAGATCAAACACCGGGGAGCTGTTTTTT CASSLPDRSNTGELFF
once TRBJ2-5 NA TRBV9 TGTGCCAGCAGCTCGGAGGATGGGGTCGGGGAGACCCAGTACTTC CASSSEDGVGETQYF
NA TRBJ2-5 TRBD1 TRBV18 TGTGCCAGCTCACCGACGACAGGGGGGGAGACCCAGTACTTC CASSPTTGGETQYF
few TRBJ1-1 NA TRBV29-1 TGCAGCGCCCCCAGCGGAGGGCTTGACGCTTTCTTT CSAPSGGLDAFF
few TRBJ1-3 NA TRBV4-1 TGCGCCAGCAGCCAAGATAGGGGCTTCGGAAACACCATATATTTT CASSQDRGFGNTIYF
NA TRBJ2-3 TRBD1 TRBV5-8 TGTGCCAGCAGCTTCGACAGGGACCATGCACATGATACGCAGTATTTT CASSFDRDHAHDTQYF
few TRBJ1-5 NA TRBV28 TGTGCCAGCAGTTCTACCACAGGGCATCAGCCCCAGCATTTT CASSSTTGHQPQHF
once TRBJ2-3 TRBD2 TRBV27 TGTGCCAGCAGCCGGGAGGTTAAGAGCACAGATACGCAGTATTTT CASSREVKSTDTQYF
many TRBJ2-5 NA TRBV7-6 TGTGCCAGCAGCCGTTCGACAGATAAAGAGACCCAGTACTTC CASSRSTDKETQYF
once TRBJ1-2 NA TRBV10-3 TGTGCCATCAGTGAGTCTGTGGGCCGCTTTGGCTACACCTTC CAISESVGRFGYTF
NA TRBJ1-2 NA TRBV20-1 TGCAGTGCCAAGGGGTATGGCTACACCTTC CSAKGYGYTF
NA TRBJ1-5 NA TRBV7-2 TGTGCCAGCAGCTTAACCGGGGTGGGCCAGCCCCAGCATTTT CASSLTGVGQPQHF